This T cell receptor (beta chain) was profiled in a study of CD8+CD57+ T cells in acquired aplastic anemia. Study-wide context: Healthy donor sequencing depth: 10 million to 10.8 million CD4+, some 12 million CD8+ reads.

CDR3 and TCR beta VDJ profiling relied on genomic DNA as the template. Via MiXCR, TCRdb re-called the reads, giving one row per CDR3 protein. The data hold some 200,000 distinct CDR3 sequences, with 61% observed a single time. The V end lost 3 bases, the J end lost 4 bases, and 7 bases lay between the germline ends. There are 13 residues in the CDR3. The sequenced sample was sorted CD4+, CD8+, or CD8+CD57+ T cells (not recorded which) from PBMCs. The TCR originated in a human donor in good health. V gene TRBV12-3 or TRBV12-4 combines with J gene TRBJ1-5; no firm D call. CDR3 in DNA: TGTGCCAGCAGTTTGATCCAAAATCAGCCCCAGCATTTT. Amino acid sequence: CASSLIQNQPQHF.